A single sample gave rise to the 19 T cell receptor beta chains below, sequenced in a study of T cells in Graves' hyperthyroidism and ophthalmopathy. From RNA transcripts, TCR beta CDR3 regions were amplified. The HTBI primer set served for first-round RT-PCR of the TCR CDR3. TCRdb reanalysed the multiplex PCR reads using MiXCR and keeps one entry per CDR3 protein. The sample yields 300,000 or so distinct CDR3 sequences, over 20% seen once. The specimen was blood. The receptors were sampled from a woman aged 45-65 years with Graves' hyperthyroidism.

This chain's CDR3 is CASSSLAGFYNEQFF. The CDR3 bases are TGTGCCAGCAGCTCGCTAGCGGGGTTCTACAATGAGCAGTTCTTC. The chain links TRBV11-2 to TRBJ2-1; 9 nucleotides align to TRBD2. The CDR3 consists of 15 residues. Germline V gene lookup returns CDR1 SGHAT and CDR2 FQNNGV. With V trimmed by 4 bases and J by 3 bases, 4 bases remained unmatched.

There are many counts of this clonotype. The chain carries TRBV5-1 and TRBJ2-1; 9 bases are shared with TRBD1. The CDR3 totals 14 residues. The germline gives CDR1 SGHRS, CDR2 YFSETQ. The junction had 5 bases not matched to a gene; V was cut back by 3 bases and J by 7 bases. CDR3 sequence (DNA): TGCGCCAGCAGCTCGGGACAGGGCACAAATGAGCAGTTCTTC. This gives the protein CASSSGQGTNEQFF.

This clonotype was seen ten or more times. CDR3 DNA: TGTGCCTACTCCAAAACGGGACTCCTCTACGAGCAGTACTTC. The encoded protein is CAYSKTGLLYEQYF. The rearrangement links TRBV28 to TRBJ2-7; maybe TRBD2 (6 bases). The germline gives CDR1 MDHEN, CDR2 SYDVKM. The CDR3 has 14 amino acids. Trimming removed 11 bases from V and 3 bases from J, with 20 bases in between.

This clonotype was counted many times. The gene calls are TRBV6-5 and TRBJ2-1; 10 nucleotides agree with TRBD1. V dropped 2 bases and J dropped 7; count of bases not matched to a gene: 5. The CDR3 is 15 amino acids. The germline V gene has CDR1 MNHEY and CDR2 SVGAGI. CDR3 nucleotides: TGTGCCAGCAGTTACCGGACAGGGGGTCGGAATGAGCAGTTCTTC. Its protein product is CASSYRTGGRNEQFF.

The chain links TRBV29-1 to TRBJ2-7; 9 bases align to TRBD1. The CDR3 has 14 residues. The germline V gene has CDR1 SQVTM and CDR2 ANQGSEA. The V gene end was trimmed by 1 base and the J gene end by 5 bases; junction bases not matched to a gene: 6. The CDR3 loop is CSVEAGTGTNEQYF. Written as DNA, the CDR3 is TGCAGCGTTGAAGCCGGGACAGGGACCAACGAGCAGTACTTC.

This clonotype was counted a few times. The chain combines TRBV7-2 with TRBJ2-3, with D unresolved. The V gene's germline CDR1 is SGHTA and CDR2 FQGNSA. There are 14 residues in the CDR3. The V and J ends lost 2 bases and 2 bases respectively, with 8 bases between them. The CDR3 reads CASSLFLPTDTQYF. As DNA, the CDR3 is TGTGCCAGCAGCTTATTCTTGCCCACAGATACGCAGTATTTT.

This clonotype showed up many times. V and J are TRBV20-1 and TRBJ1-5; 7 bases map to TRBD1. The CDR3 sequence is 15 residues long. Germline CDR1 reads DFQATT; CDR2 reads SNEGSKA (reference sequence). Trimming removed 2 bases from V and 4 bases from J; junction bases left unmatched: 8. The CDR3 DNA follows: TGCAGTGCTAGACCCTCGGACAGGTTGAATCAGCCCCAGCATTTT. Its protein product is CSARPSDRLNQPQHF.

CDR3 DNA: TGCAGCGCCAGGGGGCGGCGAGGCTACACCTTC. This sequence encodes CSARGRRGYTF. The chain employs TRBV29-1 and TRBJ1-2; the match to TRBD1 covers 8 bases. V shed 7 bases, J shed 8 bases, and the junction held 6 bases outside the gene matches. This CDR3 has 11 residues. Germline V gene data show CDR1 as SQVTM and CDR2 as ANQGSEA.

The V call is TRBV12-3 or TRBV12-4, the J call TRBJ2-3, with D perhaps matching TRBD2 (6 bases). V was shortened by 4 bases and J by 4 bases, with 12 bases between the two germline ends. The CDR3 length is 14 residues. CDR3 residues: CASSSRTIPDTQYF. Here the CDR3 DNA reads TGTGCCAGCAGTTCCCGGACTATTCCAGATACGCAGTATTTT.

This chain connects TRBV6-5 to TRBJ1-2; a weak D match, TRBD1 (5 bases). CDR1 is MNHEY, CDR2 SVGAGI, per germline. CDR3 length equals 13 residues. V lost 6 bases to trimming and J lost 6 bases, with 14 bases between them. The CDR3 coding sequence is TGTGCCAGCAGATTACTATCACAGGATGGCTACACCTTC. The encoded protein is CASRLLSQDGYTF.

This clonotype was seen at least ten times. CDR3: CASSYSTPGLESEQFF. CDR3 DNA: TGTGCCAGCAGTTACTCGACTCCGGGACTAGAGAGTGAGCAGTTCTTC. The chain couples TRBV6-2 or TRBV6-3 to TRBJ2-1, with TRBD2 matching 8 bases. This CDR3 is built from 16 residues. The junction had 10 bases not matched to a gene; V was cut back by 0 bases and J by 9 bases. Germline V CDR1 and CDR2: MNHEY, SVGEGT.

This clonotype was detected ten times or more. CDR3: CASSPDTKSYEQYF. The CDR3 nucleotides read TGTGCCAGCAGCCCAGACACCAAAAGCTACGAGCAGTACTTC. This sequence joins TRBV13 and TRBJ2-7, with D uncertain. Trimming removed 5 bases at V and 3 bases at J, with 14 bases between. There are 14 residues in the CDR3. Germline CDR1 reads PRHDT; CDR2 reads FYEKMQ (reference sequence).

The CDR3 DNA sequence: TGTGCCACCCCTCAGAATGAAGCTTTCTTT. Translation: CATPQNEAFF. This chain links TRBV24-1 with TRBJ1-1; D is ambiguous. Germline-derived CDR1 and CDR2 are KGHDR and SFDVKD. CDR3 size: 10 residues. V shed 9 bases and J shed 7 bases, with 8 bases lying between them.

The V call is TRBV19, the J call TRBJ1-5, with 10 bases that match TRBD1. The junction had 10 bases not matched to a gene; V was cut back by 5 bases and J by 3 bases. This CDR3 spans 17 amino acids. CDR1 and CDR2 (germline): LNHDA, SQIVND (reference sequence). CDR3 DNA: TGTGCCAGTAGTGTTACCGGGACAGGGGCCTACAATCAGCCCCAGCATTTT. As protein: CASSVTGTGAYNQPQHF.

This clonotype was found many times. V is TRBV20-1 and J is TRBJ2-7; 8 nucleotides line up with TRBD2. Germline V gene lookup returns CDR1 DFQATT and CDR2 SNEGSKA (reference sequence). Trimming removed 0 bases from V and 4 bases from J; junction bases left unmatched: 11. This CDR3 is 16 amino acids long. CDR3: CSARDREREIGYEQYF. CDR3 bases: TGCAGTGCTAGAGATCGGGAGCGGGAGATCGGGTACGAGCAGTACTTC.

This clonotype was picked up a small number of times. V and J are TRBV28 and TRBJ2-5; D gene uncertain. The ends were cut back, 1 base at V and 9 bases at J, with 6 bases in the middle. The CDR3 extends over 11 amino acids. The germline gives CDR1 MDHEN, CDR2 SYDVKM. The CDR3 nucleotides are TGTGCCAGCAGTTTATTTGAAGCCCAGTACTTC. This encodes CASSLFEAQYF.

The rearrangement links TRBV7-9 to TRBJ1-2; 10 nucleotides align to TRBD1. The CDR3 consists of 16 residues. Germline V gene data show CDR1 as SEHNR and CDR2 as FQNEAQ (reference sequence). Trimming took 4 bases from V and 5 from J; bases not matched to a gene: 10. The CDR3 sequence is CASSYGEGQGVYGYTF. The CDR3 DNA reads as TGTGCCAGCAGCTATGGAGAAGGACAGGGGGTATATGGCTACACCTTC.

This clonotype was seen repeatedly, ten times or more. This chain uses TRBV27 with TRBJ1-2; maybe TRBD1 (6 bases). The CDR3 has 13 amino acids. CDR1 and CDR2 from the germline V gene are MNHEY and SMNVEV (reference sequence). Trimming pared 4 bases from V and 0 bases from J, leaving 6 bases between. CDR3 sequence: CASSWTANYGYTF. The CDR3 DNA reads as TGTGCCAGCAGTTGGACAGCTAACTATGGCTACACCTTC.

This chain links TRBV7-9 with TRBJ2-1, with D perhaps assigned TRBD1 or TRBD2 (5 bases each). The V and J ends lost 7 bases and 10 bases respectively, with 11 bases between them. CDR3 size: 11 residues. Germline CDR1 and CDR2: SEHNR and FQNEAQ (reference sequence). CDR3 in DNA: TGTGCCAGCACGACTTGGGGGGAGCAGTTCTTC. Amino acids: CASTTWGEQFF.